The rows below give T cell receptor beta chains drawn from one sample of a study of blood T cells in healthy people across ages. TCRdb passed the 5' RACE reads through MiXCR, listing each CDR3 protein once. Of over a million distinct CDR3 sequences in the sample, less than 45% were seen once. The sequencing sample was made of blood. The receptors stem from a woman aged 18-35 years in good health. Both conserved end residues are part of each CDR3. A D gene is named only where the DNA matches it firmly. Some rows have no size entry. The others give once, few or many, or a class for an expanded clone.

V gene,clone size,D gene,J gene,CDR3 DNA,CDR3 protein
TRBV15,few,-,TRBJ1-4,TGTGCCACCAGCAGAGATTGGGTACAGGCTGGCGAAAAACTGTTTTTT,CATSRDWVQAGEKLFF
TRBV28,few,-,TRBJ1-5,TGTGCCAGCCGCGGACAGATCAATCAGCCCCAGCATTTT,CASRGQINQPQHF
TRBV27,-,-,TRBJ2-1,TGTGCCAGCAGTCTATCCCTTCGGGGGGCCTCCTACAATGAGCAGTTCTTC,CASSLSLRGASYNEQFF
TRBV12-3/TRBV12-4,-,TRBD2,TRBJ2-3,TGTGCCAGCAGTAAAGCGGGAGGCGGCACAGATACGCAGTATTTT,CASSKAGGGTDTQYF
TRBV15,few,TRBD2,TRBJ2-3,TGTGCCACCAGTACGACTGGCGGGGGGCTGACAGATACGCAGTATTTT,CATSTTGGGLTDTQYF
TRBV20-1,-,TRBD1,TRBJ2-5,TGCAGTGCTAGATCAGGGGGCCAAGAGACCCAGTACTTC,CSARSGGQETQYF
TRBV27,few,-,TRBJ2-7,TGTGCCAGCAGTGGGATTGGTGAGCAGTACTTC,CASSGIGEQYF
TRBV12-5,-,-,TRBJ2-6,TGTGCTAGTGACCGTGGCTCTGGGGCCAACGTCCTGACTTTC,CASDRGSGANVLTF
TRBV6-2/TRBV6-3,-,TRBD2,TRBJ2-3,TGTGCCAGCAGAGAGCGGGGGGATAGCACAGATACGCAGTATTTT,CASRERGDSTDTQYF
TRBV29-1,-,-,TRBJ2-1,TGCAGCGTCCTAGCAGGCGCCTCCTACAATGAGCAGTTCTTC,CSVLAGASYNEQFF
TRBV5-1,many,-,TRBJ1-1,TGTGCCAGCAGTCTCACAGGGATGAACACTGAAGCTTTCTTT,CASSLTGMNTEAFF
TRBV28,-,-,TRBJ2-1,TGTGCCAGCAGTTACCAGCGTGGTCCCCCCAATGAGCAGTTCTTC,CASSYQRGPPNEQFF
TRBV9,-,-,TRBJ1-6,TGTGCCAGCAGCGTAACCAAAGAAGCGGGTTCACCCCTCCACTTT,CASSVTKEAGSPLHF
TRBV5-1,-,-,TRBJ2-3,TGCGCCAGCAGCATCGACTCGACTAGCACAGATACGCAGTATTTT,CASSIDSTSTDTQYF
TRBV20-1,once,TRBD2,TRBJ2-1,TGCAGTGCTAAGCCACTAGCGGGGGGATCCTACAATGAGCAGTTCTTC,CSAKPLAGGSYNEQFF
TRBV20-1,-,-,TRBJ2-6,TGCAGTGCTAGCGGAGATGGGGCCAACGTCCTGACTTTC,CSASGDGANVLTF
TRBV7-3,few,-,TRBJ2-3,TGTGCCAGCAGCTTAACGGTTAGGGGCGTTAGCACAGATACGCAGTATTTT,CASSLTVRGVSTDTQYF
TRBV20-1,-,TRBD1,TRBJ2-7,TGCAGTGGTCGACAGGGGGCTTACGAGCAGTACTTC,CSGRQGAYEQYF
TRBV7-9,-,-,TRBJ1-2,TGTGCCAGCAGCTTAGAGCTCGGAGGCTATGGCTACACCTTC,CASSLELGGYGYTF
TRBV2,-,TRBD2,TRBJ2-3,TGTGCCAACAGTGGCGCGGGAGGGCCCCTGGATACGCAGTATTTT,CANSGAGGPLDTQYF
TRBV10-3,-,-,TRBJ1-2,TGTGCCATCAGTGAAGAGGGGAGGATCTATGGCTACACCTTC,CAISEEGRIYGYTF
TRBV30,-,-,TRBJ1-5,TGTGCCTGGAGTGTACTGGAAAGCAATCAGCCCCAGCATTTT,CAWSVLESNQPQHF
TRBV4-1,-,TRBD1,TRBJ1-4,TGCGCCAGCAGCCGTAACAGGGGGCCGGAAGAAAAACTGTTTTTT,CASSRNRGPEEKLFF